These 29 T cell receptor beta chains came from one sample sequenced in a study of blood T cells in healthy people across ages. With a J-beta primer mix and a sample-barcoded 5' primer, a second PCR ran roughly 6 to 12 cycles. MiXCR was run by TCRdb on the 5' RACE reads, yielding one entry per CDR3 protein. In the table there are around 1,000,000 distinct CDR3 sequences, around two fifths of which are singletons. The specimen was blood. Receptors originate from a man aged 18 to 30 in good health.

Ten or more counts support this clonotype. CDR3 protein: CASSQEAGLEKLFF. CDR3 bases: TGCGCCAGCAGCCAAGAAGCGGGTTTGGAAAAACTGTTTTTT. The chain combines TRBV4-3 with TRBJ1-4; the D is unclear. The V end was cut by 0 bases, the J end by 8 bases, with 10 bases between. The CDR3 is made up of 14 amino acids. The V gene's germline CDR1 is LGHNA and CDR2 YSLEER.

V and J are TRBV18 and TRBJ1-5; D perhaps matches TRBD1 (5 bases). Germline V gene lookup returns CDR1 KGHSH and CDR2 LQKENI. The CDR3 is 15 residues long. Trimming shortened V by 9 bases and J by 0 bases, and 15 bases separated the two germline ends. The CDR3 sequence: CASSVGVNSNQPQHF. As DNA, the CDR3 is TGTGCCAGTTCAGTAGGGGTTAATAGCAATCAGCCCCAGCATTTT. Full variable domain (outside the CDR3, taken from reference TRBV18 and TRBJ1-5): NAGVMQNPRHLVRRRGQEARLRCSPMKGHSHVYWYRQLPEEGLKFMVYLQKENIIDESGMPKERFSAEFPKEGPSILRIQQVVRGDSAAYFCASSVGVNSNQPQHFGDGTRLSIL.

Points on this clonotype: Possible read error: a much larger clone is one base away. V and J are TRBV6-2 or TRBV6-3 and TRBJ2-5, with D possibly TRBD1 on 6 matching bases. The DNA end lines up better with TRBJ2-1; the J call may be wrong. Germline CDR1 reads MNHEY; CDR2 reads SVGEGT. The CDR3 is 12 residues long. This chain's CDR3 is CASSGQQETQFF. CDR3 nucleotides: TGTGCCAGCAGCGGACAGCAAGAGACCCAGTTCTTC.

This chain joins TRBV6-5 and TRBJ2-5; 7 bases line up with TRBD1. V dropped 4 bases and J dropped 11; count of bases not matched to a gene: 16. This CDR3 region has 15 residues. From germline, CDR1 is MNHEY and CDR2 SVGAGI. The CDR3 sequence: CASSSPGQPDNEQYF. The CDR3 coding sequence is TGTGCCAGCAGTTCCCCGGGACAGCCAGACAATGAGCAGTACTTC.

The rearrangement uses TRBV7-9 and TRBJ2-3; D is unresolved. The length of the CDR3 is 15 residues. Trimming cost V 7 bases and J 2 bases, with 16 bases left between them. The germline V gene encodes CDR1 SEHNR and CDR2 FQNEAQ (reference sequence). CDR3 nucleotide sequence: TGTGCCAGCACCCGTCTTCCCACACACACAGATACGCAGTATTTT. It specifies CASTRLPTHTDTQYF. Full variable domain (remainder filled in from reference TRBV7-9 and TRBJ2-3): DTGVSQNPRHKITKRGQNVTFRCDPISEHNRLYWYRQTLGQGPEFLTYFQNEAQLEKSRLLSDRFSAERPKGSFSTLEIQRTEQGDSAMYLCASTRLPTHTDTQYFGPGTRLTVL.

This chain joins TRBV14 and TRBJ2-3; unclear D gene. CDR1 is SGHDN and CDR2 is FVKESK in the germline V gene. Between the trimmed V and J ends, which lost 0 bases and 5 bases, there was a span of 12 bases. This CDR3 has 15 residues. The CDR3 region has the DNA TGTGCCAGCAGCCAAGATTTGTGGTATGGAGATACGCAGTATTTT. It translates to CASSQDLWYGDTQYF.

This clonotype was recorded a few times. The chain couples TRBV27 to TRBJ2-1, with D unclear. Germline CDR1 and CDR2: MNHEY and SMNVEV (reference sequence). The V end lost 2 bases, the J end lost 7 bases, and 15 bases lay between the germline ends. The CDR3 spans 15 residues. CDR3 bases: TGTGCCAGCAGTTTAAAGGTCAGAACCTTTAATGAGCAGTTCTTC. Protein product: CASSLKVRTFNEQFF.

The gene calls are TRBV5-1 and TRBJ2-5, with TRBD2 matching 8 bases. This CDR3 spans 15 amino acids. Germline trimming cut 0 bases from V and 11 bases from J; bases unmatched to any gene: 12. CDR1 and CDR2 from the germline V gene are SGHRS and YFSETQ. Here the CDR3 reads CASSLERGRSDEQYF. CDR3 DNA sequence: TGCGCCAGCAGCTTGGAGCGGGGGCGCTCGGATGAGCAGTACTTC. Combining the CDR3 with reference TRBV5-1 and TRBJ2-5 gives the whole variable domain KAGVTQTPRYLIKTRGQQVTLSCSPISGHRSVSWYQQTPGQGLQFLFEYFSETQRNKGNFPGRFSGRQFSNSRSEMNVSTLELGDSALYLCASSLERGRSDEQYFGPGTRLLVL.

The chain uses TRBV6-2 or TRBV6-3 and TRBJ1-2, with 7 bases fitting TRBD1. The CDR3 is 14 residues long. The trim removed 8 bases at V and 4 bases at J, leaving 10 bases unmatched. Looked up from germline, CDR1 is MNHEY and CDR2 is SVGEGT. CDR3 in amino acids: CASPLQGTSYGYTF. CDR3 DNA: TGTGCCAGCCCTCTACAGGGGACTAGCTATGGCTACACCTTC.

The CDR3: CASSPIGGQMNGYTF. Here the CDR3 DNA reads TGTGCCAGCAGTCCCATCGGGGGGCAGATGAATGGCTACACCTTC. This chain connects TRBV12-3 or TRBV12-4 to TRBJ1-2, with TRBD1 as a possible D gene (6 bases). The V and J ends lost 5 bases and 6 bases respectively, with 19 bases between them. The CDR3 is 15 residues long.

The chain employs TRBV29-1 and TRBJ1-2, with D tentatively TRBD1 (5 bases). V lost 2 bases and J 2 bases, leaving 15 bases between the germline ends. Germline V CDR1 and CDR2: SQVTM, ANQGSEA. This CDR3 has 15 amino acids. CDR3 sequence (DNA): TGCAGCGTTGAATTGGGGACGAGAGCCAACTATGGCTACACCTTC. It encodes CSVELGTRANYGYTF.

This chain links TRBV7-9 with TRBJ1-1; D is unclear. Per the germline V gene, CDR1 is SEHNR and CDR2 is FQNEAQ (reference sequence). The CDR3 length is 14 residues. The V end lost 4 bases, the J end lost 0 bases, and 9 bases lay between the germline ends. Written as DNA, the CDR3 is TGTGCCAGCAGCTACAGTCGCATGAACACTGAAGCTTTCTTT. Its translation: CASSYSRMNTEAFF.

The chain recombines TRBV9 with TRBJ1-4; TRBD1 agrees at 7 bases. After removal of 5 bases from V and 3 bases from J, the junction contained 7 bases not matched to a gene. This CDR3 contains 15 residues. Germline V gives CDR1 SGDLS, CDR2 YYNGEE. Here the CDR3 reads CASSYRQGANEKLFF. The CDR3 DNA reads TGTGCCAGCAGTTACCGACAGGGCGCTAATGAAAAACTGTTTTTT.

This clonotype was picked up a small number of times. The chain is built from TRBV20-1 and TRBJ2-1; 8 bases are shared with TRBD2. This CDR3 has 14 residues. V trimming: 6 bases; J trimming: 7 bases; junction bases outside the gene matches: 11. Germline V gene data show CDR1 as DFQATT and CDR2 as SNEGSKA (reference sequence). CDR3 bases: TGCAGTGCCTGGCGGGCGGGGGGCACAAATGAGCAGTTCTTC. Its protein is CSAWRAGGTNEQFF.

This rearrangement joins TRBV25-1 to TRBJ1-1; 7 bases line up with TRBD1. The CDR3 covers 17 residues. The ends lost 3 bases at V and 5 bases at J; junction bases unmatched: 15. CDR1 and CDR2 (germline): MGHDK, SYGVNS. The CDR3 loop reads CASSDSMTGIVGTEAFF. CDR3 nucleotide sequence: TGTGCCAGCAGTGATAGTATGACAGGGATAGTGGGAACTGAAGCTTTCTTT.

In its sample, this clonotype was seen a few times. This chain links TRBV20-1 with TRBJ2-5, with 9 bases that match TRBD1. The CDR3 extends over 15 amino acids. V dropped 1 base and J dropped 3; count of bases not matched to a gene: 6. The germline gives CDR1 DFQATT, CDR2 SNEGSKA (reference sequence). The chain's CDR3 is CSARVMGQGKETQYF. The CDR3 DNA follows: TGCAGTGCTAGAGTGATGGGACAGGGAAAAGAGACCCAGTACTTC.

This clonotype was seen just once. The chain carries TRBV6-6 and TRBJ2-3; 10 bases are shared with TRBD2. In germline, CDR1 is MNHNY, CDR2 SVGAGI (reference sequence). J lost 6 bases, V lost 6 bases, and 12 bases had no gene match. The CDR3 runs 16 residues. CDR3 sequence: CASSPPRGLARDTQYF. The CDR3 nucleotides are TGTGCCAGCAGCCCCCCTAGGGGACTAGCGAGGGATACGCAGTATTTT.

This clonotype was detected many times. The chain combines TRBV3-1 with TRBJ2-3, with 11 bases that match TRBD2. This CDR3 has 20 residues. Trimming removed 1 base from V and 1 base from J; junction bases left unmatched: 13. CDR1 and CDR2 (germline): LGHDT, YNNKEL (reference sequence). DNA of the CDR3: TGTGCCAGCAGCCAAGTTCTAGCGGGGGGACCGATTGAACGCACAGATACGCAGTATTTT. Translation: CASSQVLAGGPIERTDTQYF.

The chain joins TRBV20-1 to TRBJ2-6; D may be TRBD1 (6 bases). Trimming removed 0 bases from V and 2 bases from J, with 26 bases in between. Germline CDR1 is DFQATT and CDR2 is SNEGSKA (reference sequence). CDR3 length: 21 amino acids. CDR3 DNA: TGCAGTGCTAGAGACCCTTGGACAGTGGGGAGTGCTATCGCTGGGGCCAACGTCCTGACTTTC. Amino acids: CSARDPWTVGSAIAGANVLTF.

Here the CDR3 DNA reads TGTGCCAGCAGTTTCCCAAGGACAAAGGGGCTCAATCAGCCCCAGCATTTT. It encodes CASSFPRTKGLNQPQHF. The J gene is TRBJ1-5, the V gene TRBV28; perhaps TRBD1 as D (5 bases). This CDR3 has 17 residues. V lost 3 bases and J lost 3, with 18 bases in between. CDR1 is MDHEN, CDR2 SYDVKM, per germline.

DNA of the CDR3: TGCAGATTCTCAGGAAGATCACTAGCGGGGGAGACAGATACGCAGTATTTT. It yields the protein CRFSGRSLAGETDTQYF. The chain has TRBV20-1 and TRBJ2-3, with 11 positions matching TRBD2. The CDR3 spans 17 residues. Germline values: CDR1 DFQATT, CDR2 SNEGSKA (reference sequence).

There are a few counts of this clonotype. This sequence joins TRBV4-1 and TRBJ2-7; perhaps D is TRBD1 or TRBD2 (5 bases each). Germline CDR1 is MGHRA and CDR2 is YSYEKL. V was trimmed by 3 bases and J by 1 base, leaving 13 bases between them. This CDR3 has 15 amino acids. CDR3 bases: TGCGCCAGCAGCCAGATGACCGGGGCTTCCTACGAGCAGTACTTC. This encodes CASSQMTGASYEQYF.

The chain links TRBV4-1 to TRBJ2-3, with D maybe TRBD1 (6 bases). Germline V gene lookup returns CDR1 MGHRA and CDR2 YSYEKL. V shed 3 bases and J shed 2 bases, with 18 bases lying between them. The CDR3 extends over 17 amino acids. DNA of the CDR3: TGCGCCAGCAGCCAGACCACCGGGACATCAGTCACAGATACGCAGTATTTT. Protein product: CASSQTTGTSVTDTQYF.

This clonotype was seen at least ten times. This rearrangement joins TRBV5-1 to TRBJ2-3; TRBD2 agrees at 11 bases. Trimming removed 4 bases from V and 0 bases from J; junction bases left unmatched: 4. CDR3 size: 16 residues. Germline assignment: CDR1 SGHRS and CDR2 YFSETQ. For the CDR3, the DNA is TGCGCCAGCAGCCCTAGCGGGGGGACGAGCACAGATACGCAGTATTTT. Protein product: CASSPSGGTSTDTQYF.

This clonotype was counted many times. J is TRBJ2-1 and V is TRBV29-1, with 9 nucleotides matching TRBD2. The V and J ends lost 1 base and 2 bases, in that order; junction bases with no gene match: 15. The CDR3 consists of 19 residues. Germline CDR1 and CDR2: SQVTM and ANQGSEA. This chain's CDR3 is CSVEVGVNAGGHTYNEQFF. In DNA form, the CDR3 reads TGCAGCGTTGAAGTTGGTGTTAACGCGGGGGGGCATACCTACAATGAGCAGTTCTTC.

This chain uses TRBV20-1 with TRBJ2-7; TRBD1 is a possible D gene (6 bases). This CDR3 contains 14 residues. V was clipped by 0 bases and J by 0 bases, with 9 bases between them. The germline CDR1 and CDR2 sequences are DFQATT and SNEGSKA (reference sequence). CDR3 in DNA: TGCAGTGCTAGAGAGGGACACAACTCCTACGAGCAGTACTTC. Its translation: CSAREGHNSYEQYF.

In this sample, this clonotype turned up once. The CDR3 region has the DNA TGTGCCAGCAGAAACAACGGGGCTATGAATCAGCCCCAGCATTTT. It is translated as CASRNNGAMNQPQHF. The rearrangement joins TRBV6-2 or TRBV6-3 to TRBJ1-5; D is possibly TRBD1 (5 bases). The CDR3 runs to 15 residues. CDR1 is MNHEY, CDR2 SVGEGT, per germline. Trimming removed 6 bases at V and 4 bases at J, with 16 bases between.

This chain joins TRBV20-1 and TRBJ1-2; D may be TRBD1 (6 bases). V shed 2 bases and J shed 5 bases, with 24 bases lying between them. This CDR3 has 17 residues. Germline V gene sequence: CDR1 DFQATT, CDR2 SNEGSKA (reference sequence). CDR3 loop: CSARNAQNKGGRYGYTF. DNA of the CDR3: TGCAGTGCTAGAAATGCGCAAAACAAGGGGGGCAGGTATGGCTACACCTTC.

This chain uses TRBV7-8 with TRBJ1-3; D is ambiguous. V dropped 3 bases and J dropped 0 bases, with 6 bases sitting between them. The germline CDR1 and CDR2 sequences are SGHVS and FQNEAQ. The length of the CDR3 is 14 residues. The CDR3 loop is CASSFAVSGNTIYF. CDR3 in DNA: TGTGCCAGCAGCTTCGCCGTCTCTGGAAACACCATATATTTT.